This T cell receptor (beta chain) was recorded in a study of TIL therapy for anti-PD-1-resistant metastatic lung cancer. The immunoSEQ assay was v3. Here immunoSEQ multiplex PCR was the method, and the copy in TCRdb shows in-frame clones only, minus some. Here the sample spans roughly 58,000 clones, about 81% being singletons. CDR1 and CDR2 from the germline V gene are MNHEY and SVGAGI. The length of the CDR3 is 15 residues. V was cut by 2 bases and J by 0 bases, with 11 bases left in between. Time point denoted: pre-treatment sample, taken before nivolumab and TIL therapy. This TCR was sampled from a person aged 25-80 years with non-small cell lung cancer. This chain links TRBV6-5 with TRBJ2-7; maybe TRBD1 (6 bases). Specimen: blood, collected at baseline. This CDR3 reads CASSYGTSNSYEQYF. As DNA, the CDR3 is TGTGCCAGCAGTTACGGGACATCGAACTCCTACGAGCAGTACTTC.